The source of this T cell receptor (beta chain) is a study of technical replicates of blood from a few donors. Germline V lookup: CDR1 MDHEN, CDR2 SYDVKM. The CDR3 runs to 16 residues. Trimming cost V 5 bases and J 5 bases; bases outside gene matches: 11. Measured with immunoSEQ multiplex PCR; TCRdb has only the in-frame clones, and not every one. The sample holds approximately 84,000 clones, nearly 98% seen once. The receptor was derived from a human donor in good health. The chain carries TRBV28 and TRBJ2-3, with 9 bases that match TRBD2. What was sequenced was T cells isolated from PBMCs. The CDR3 loop reads CASSNKPGLARDTQYF. The CDR3 DNA follows: TGTGCCAGCAGTAACAAGCCGGGACTAGCTAGAGATACGCAGTATTTT.